The TCR beta chain described here comes from a study of shared clonotypes between healthy human individuals. V shed 4 bases and J shed 3 bases, with 13 bases lying between them. In germline, CDR1 is MDHEN, CDR2 SYDVKM. The CDR3 runs to 14 residues. Over several immunoSEQ plates, each subset's genomic DNA was distributed in even portions. TCRdb's copy holds only in-frame clones and misses some; the assay was immunoSEQ multiplex PCR. The sample has around 2.5 million clones, 80% to 95% seen once. The chain combines TRBV28 with TRBJ2-7, with a possible D match to TRBD2 (6 bases). The sample was naive CD4+ T cells from PBMCs. As to subset: CD45RA+ positively selected. The TCR was taken from a man between 18 and 29 years old in good health. Some clones in this sample may be carry-over from other donors' samples. CDR3 sequence reads: CASSSSREVYEQYF. The CDR3 DNA reads as TGTGCCAGCAGTTCTTCTAGGGAGGTCTACGAGCAGTACTTC.